This T cell receptor (beta chain) was recorded in a study of shared clonotypes between healthy human individuals. Overall study results and limits: Rarefaction showed sorted-subset sequencing was incomplete despite large depth. There were few donors, and this limited the genetic and exposure-history diversity represented.

The CDR3 is 14 amino acids. Trimming cost V 5 bases and J 4 bases; bases outside gene matches: 6. The germline V gene has CDR1 MNHNS and CDR2 SASEGT. Recent acute infections and vaccinations were absent in the healthy HIV-negative adult donors. Comments on this clone: The target antigen is unknown.

Investigators spread the genomic DNA of each subset evenly over several immunoSEQ plates. Sequencing used immunoSEQ multiplex PCR; TCRdb keeps in-frame clones, though not all of them. The sample has approximately 2.1 million clones, 80% to 95% seen once. The TCR originated in a man between 18 and 35 years old in good health. Some clones in this sample may be carry-over from other donors' samples. The sequencing input was naive CD4+ T cells from PBMCs. Subset given: CD45RA+ positively selected. The J gene is TRBJ1-1, the V gene TRBV6-1, with TRBD1 matching over 8 bases. The CDR3 nucleotides are TGTGCCAGCAGTACGGACAGGGTAAGCACTGAAGCTTTCTTT. Encoded protein: CASSTDRVSTEAFF.